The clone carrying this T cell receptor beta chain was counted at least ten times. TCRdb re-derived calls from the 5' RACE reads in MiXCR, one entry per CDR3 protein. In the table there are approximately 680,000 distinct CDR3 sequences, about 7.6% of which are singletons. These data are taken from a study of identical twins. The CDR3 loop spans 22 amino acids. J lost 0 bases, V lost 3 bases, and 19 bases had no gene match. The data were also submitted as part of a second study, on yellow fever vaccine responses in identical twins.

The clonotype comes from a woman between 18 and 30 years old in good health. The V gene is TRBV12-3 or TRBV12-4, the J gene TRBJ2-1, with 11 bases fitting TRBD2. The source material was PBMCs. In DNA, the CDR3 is TGTGCCAGCAGTTTGACTAGCGGGACTTACTCAGGGCCCAAAAGCTCCTACAATGAGCAGTTCTTC. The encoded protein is CASSLTSGTYSGPKSSYNEQFF.